Shown below are 28 T cell receptor beta chains from a single sample sequenced in a study of blood T cell repertoires in COVID-19. Data came from immunoSEQ multiplex PCR; TCRdb stores just in-frame clones and leaves some out. The sample carries around 300,000 clones, over 70% recorded once. The material sequenced was PBMCs or T cells enriched from blood (not recorded which). The receptors come from a man aged 25 to 45 who had recovered from COVID-19.

V usage is TRBV10-3 and J usage is TRBJ2-3; 12 nucleotides match TRBD2. CDR1 is ENHRY and CDR2 is SYGVKD in the germline V gene. This CDR3 is built from 20 residues. After removal of 6 bases from V and 3 bases from J, the junction contained 19 bases not matched to a gene. The CDR3 loop is CAISDLGLAGGLDRTDTQYF. CDR3 bases: TGTGCCATCAGCGACCTAGGGCTAGCGGGGGGGCTTGATCGGACAGATACGCAGTATTTT.

The rearrangement links TRBV7-9 to TRBJ2-7, with 10 bases fitting TRBD1. Germline CDR1 SEHNR, CDR2 FQNEAQ (reference sequence). The CDR3 contains 14 residues. Trimming cost V 5 bases and J 5 bases; bases outside gene matches: 6. The CDR3 DNA sequence: TGTGCCAGCAGCCCGGGACAGGGGCAGAACGAGCAGTACTTC. Translated: CASSPGQGQNEQYF.

J is TRBJ1-2 and V is TRBV6-5, with D unclear. The length of the CDR3 is 12 residues. From germline, CDR1 is MNHEY and CDR2 SVGAGI. Trimming pared 6 bases from V and 1 base from J, leaving 6 bases between. For the CDR3, the DNA is TGTGCCAGCAGGCGAGATAACTATGGCTACACCTTC. Translation: CASRRDNYGYTF.

This clone was seen once. The rearrangement uses TRBV4-2 and TRBJ2-1; TRBD2 matches at 7 bases. The V and J ends lost 8 bases and 7 bases, in that order; junction bases with no gene match: 8. Germline V gives CDR1 LGHNA, CDR2 YNFKEQ. The CDR3 totals 13 residues. CDR3 sequence (DNA): TGTGCCAGCGCACGGGGGGTAGGGAATGAGCAGTTCTTC. It specifies CASARGVGNEQFF.

This chain links TRBV7-8 with TRBJ1-1, with TRBD1 matching over 9 bases. Germline lookup yields CDR1 SGHVS and CDR2 FQNEAQ. The CDR3 totals 15 residues. V shed 1 base and J 7 bases; nucleotides not matched to a gene: 7. The DNA for the CDR3 is TGTGCCAGCAGCTTAGATCGGACAGGGGTAGGTGAAGCTTTCTTT. Translated: CASSLDRTGVGEAFF. The variable domain in full, completed from reference TRBV7-8 and TRBJ1-1, reads GAGVSQSPRYKVAKRGQDVALRCDPISGHVSLFWYQQALGQGPEFLTYFQNEAQLDKSGLPSDRFFAERPEGSVSTLKIQRTQQEDSAVYLCASSLDRTGVGEAFFGQGTRLTVV.

This chain links TRBV28 with TRBJ2-7; 9 bases line up with TRBD1. CDR3 length: 14 amino acids. Germline V CDR1 and CDR2: MDHEN, SYDVKM. The junction had 8 bases not matched to a gene; V was cut back by 5 bases and J by 6 bases. The CDR3 loop reads CASSVGTGISEQYF. DNA of the CDR3: TGTGCCAGCAGTGTCGGGACAGGGATAAGCGAGCAGTACTTC.

The chain has TRBV5-6 and TRBJ2-2; 9 bases align to TRBD2. The CDR3 runs to 16 residues. With 0 bases clipped from V and 4 bases from J, the junction kept 4 bases outside the gene matches. Germline V CDR1 and CDR2: SGHDT, YYEEEE. CDR3 protein: CASSLDASGVTGELFF. The CDR3 DNA sequence: TGTGCCAGCAGCTTGGATGCTAGCGGGGTCACCGGGGAGCTGTTTTTT.

The rearrangement uses TRBV18 and TRBJ2-2, with D possibly TRBD1 on 5 matching bases. Germline CDR1 KGHSH, CDR2 LQKENI. The CDR3 has 16 residues. The V gene lost 9 bases and the J gene lost 3 bases, with 20 bases spanning the gap. CDR3 in amino acids: CASLTASGSDTGELFF. DNA for the CDR3: TGTGCCAGTCTCACGGCTTCAGGGTCGGACACCGGGGAGCTGTTTTTT. Complete variable domain (other parts from reference TRBV18 and TRBJ2-2): NAGVMQNPRHLVRRRGQEARLRCSPMKGHSHVYWYRQLPEEGLKFMVYLQKENIIDESGMPKERFSAEFPKEGPSILRIQQVVRGDSAAYFCASLTASGSDTGELFFGEGSRLTVL.

This chain joins TRBV3-1 (or the pseudogene TRBV3-2) and TRBJ2-5, with D unclear. Looked up from germline, CDR1 is LGHDT and CDR2 is YNNKEL (reference sequence). Trimming left V 5 bases short and J 5 bases short, with 9 bases between. This CDR3 has 12 amino acids. The CDR3 protein is CASSSSRETQYF. CDR3 sequence (DNA): TGTGCCAGCAGCTCATCGAGGGAGACCCAGTACTTC.

CDR3 DNA sequence: TGTGCCAGCAGCGCGACAGGGGGTGCAACTAATGAAAAACTGTTTTTT. Protein: CASSATGGATNEKLFF. The chain has TRBV11-2 and TRBJ1-4; 9 bases fit TRBD1. CDR3 size: 16 residues. The J segment lost 0 bases and the V segment lost 5 bases, leaving 4 bases of the junction unmatched. Germline CDR1 reads SGHAT; CDR2 reads FQNNGV.

This chain uses TRBV14 with TRBJ2-1; 11 bases align to TRBD2. Germline V CDR1 and CDR2: SGHDN, FVKESK. The junction had 4 bases not matched to a gene; V was cut back by 2 bases and J by 4 bases. The CDR3 has 16 amino acids. The CDR3 DNA reads as TGTGCCAGCAGCCAAACGACTAGCGGGGCTTACAATGAGCAGTTCTTC. Translated, it gives CASSQTTSGAYNEQFF.

The V and J genes are TRBV28 and TRBJ1-3, with 7 positions matching TRBD1. Germline loops: CDR1 MDHEN, CDR2 SYDVKM. V lost 6 bases to trimming and J lost 0 bases; unmatched junction nucleotides: 11. The CDR3 is 17 amino acids. The CDR3 region has the DNA TGTGCCAGCAGCAGACAGGGAAAGGGTTACTCTGGAAACACCATATATTTT. Its translation is CASSRQGKGYSGNTIYF.

This clone has more than one count but fewer than ten. The chain recombines TRBV9 with TRBJ1-6; TRBD1 matches at 7 bases. V gave up 4 bases and J gave up 9 bases; unmatched junction bases: 4. Germline V gene sequence: CDR1 SGDLS, CDR2 YYNGEE. The CDR3 extends over 13 amino acids. The CDR3 spells CASSNRQGSPLHF. DNA of the CDR3: TGTGCCAGCAGCAACCGACAGGGTTCACCCCTCCACTTT.

The chain uses TRBV9 and TRBJ2-2; D gene ambiguous. The germline CDR1 and CDR2 sequences are SGDLS and YYNGEE. The V end lost 3 bases, the J end lost 6 bases, and 6 bases lay between the germline ends. There are 12 residues in the CDR3. In nucleotides, the CDR3 is TGTGCCAGCAGCGGACATCCCGGGGAGCTGTTTTTT. It yields the protein CASSGHPGELFF.

The rearrangement uses TRBV30 and TRBJ1-5, with a tentative D call TRBD1 (5 bases). Trimming pared 3 bases from V and 7 bases from J, leaving 16 bases between. Germline V gene lookup returns CDR1 GTSNPN and CDR2 SVGIG (reference sequence). This CDR3 region has 14 residues. Here the CDR3 reads CAWRGPAAGQPQHF. The CDR3 bases are TGTGCCTGGAGGGGACCAGCCGCGGGACAGCCCCAGCATTTT.

J is TRBJ1-1 and V is TRBV7-3; no firm D call. The V gene's germline CDR1 is SGHTA and CDR2 FQGTGA. The V end was cut by 0 bases, the J end by 3 bases, with 8 bases between. The CDR3 runs 14 residues. The CDR3 coding sequence is TGTGCCAGCAGCTTAACACGGGAGCACACTGAAGCTTTCTTT. Translated, it gives CASSLTREHTEAFF. Combining the CDR3 with reference TRBV7-3 and TRBJ1-1 gives the whole variable domain GAGVSQTPSNKVTEKGKYVELRCDPISGHTALYWYRQSLGQGPEFLIYFQGTGAADDSGLPNDRFFAVRPEGSVSTLKIQRTERGDSAVYLCASSLTREHTEAFFGQGTRLTVV.

As DNA, the CDR3 is TGCGCCAGCAGCCCTAGCGGGGGGGCCCCCGGGGAGCTGTTTTTT. Amino acids: CASSPSGGAPGELFF. The chain carries TRBV5-1 and TRBJ2-2, with 12 bases identical to TRBD2. The V segment lost 4 bases and the J segment 6 bases; nucleotides outside the gene matches: 4. This CDR3 is 15 amino acids long. Germline lookup yields CDR1 SGHRS and CDR2 YFSETQ.

The V and J genes are TRBV7-2 and TRBJ2-4; TRBD1 aligns across 10 bases. V lost 5 bases to trimming and J lost 8 bases; unmatched junction nucleotides: 9. Per germline, CDR1 SGHTA and CDR2 FQGNSA. The CDR3 sequence is 15 residues long. The CDR3 loop is CASSPRRTGGYIQYF. The CDR3 DNA reads TGTGCCAGCAGCCCGAGGAGGACAGGGGGGTACATTCAGTACTTC.

The J gene is TRBJ1-6, the V gene TRBV19; D ambiguous. The CDR3 contains 12 residues. Trimming took off 5 bases at V and 8 bases at J, with 7 bases between the two ends. Germline V gives CDR1 LNHDA, CDR2 SQIVND (reference sequence). The CDR3 coding sequence is TGTGCCAGTAGTTCCGGGGATTCACCCCTCCACTTT. Its protein is CASSSGDSPLHF.

The chain employs TRBV28 and TRBJ1-4; the D is unclear. The CDR3 contains 11 residues. V was clipped by 8 bases and J by 5 bases, with 6 bases between them. Germline assignment: CDR1 MDHEN and CDR2 SYDVKM. CDR3 sequence (DNA): TGTGCCAGCGGCCCCAATGAAAAACTGTTTTTT. Residues: CASGPNEKLFF.

CDR3 amino acids: CASSDSDRWDSPLHF. The CDR3 bases are TGTGCCAGCAGTGACTCGGACAGGTGGGATTCACCCCTCCACTTT. The rearrangement links TRBV6-4 to TRBJ1-6; 7 nucleotides line up with TRBD1. CDR1 MRHNA and CDR2 SNTAGT come from the germline V gene. This CDR3 contains 15 residues. V gave up 0 bases and J gave up 8 bases; unmatched junction bases: 4.

The genes are TRBV2 and TRBJ2-1; 11 bases line up with TRBD1. The germline V gene has CDR1 SNHLY and CDR2 FYNNEI. The CDR3 extends over 16 amino acids. V was pared by 1 base and J by 4 bases, with 3 bases of the junction left unmatched. CDR3 sequence (DNA): TGTGCCAGCAGTGAAGGGGGGACAGGGGGTTACAATGAGCAGTTCTTC. Translated: CASSEGGTGGYNEQFF.

The genes are TRBV30 and TRBJ2-7; no firm D call. Trimming pared 2 bases from V and 3 bases from J, leaving 5 bases between. The CDR3 runs 11 residues. Germline CDR1 and CDR2: GTSNPN and SVGIG (reference sequence). CDR3 DNA: TGTGCCTGGAGTTTGAGCTACGAGCAGTACTTC. Protein sequence: CAWSLSYEQYF.

The chain uses TRBV6-5 and TRBJ2-1, with TRBD2 as a possible D gene (5 bases). Germline values: CDR1 MNHEY, CDR2 SVGAGI. This CDR3 region has 15 residues. V shed 6 bases and J shed 4 bases, with 16 bases lying between them. The CDR3, as DNA: TGTGCCAGCAGGGACCGGGGTCTCGTGTACAATGAGCAGTTCTTC. Its protein is CASRDRGLVYNEQFF.

V usage is TRBV29-1 and J usage is TRBJ1-1; 11 positions agree with TRBD1. The CDR3 runs 16 residues. J gave up 4 bases and V 1 base, and 8 bases lay outside the gene matches. Germline V gene data show CDR1 as SQVTM and CDR2 as ANQGSEA. The chain's CDR3 is CSVEGGTGGVFTEAFF. DNA of the CDR3: TGCAGCGTTGAAGGCGGGACAGGGGGTGTGTTCACTGAAGCTTTCTTT.

V usage is TRBV9 and J usage is TRBJ1-3; D remains ambiguous. The CDR3 runs 16 residues. Trimming left V 0 bases short and J 0 bases short, with 10 bases between. Germline V CDR1 and CDR2: SGDLS, YYNGEE. This CDR3 is CASSVAGGYSGNTIYF. CDR3 in DNA: TGTGCCAGCAGCGTAGCAGGCGGGTACTCTGGAAACACCATATATTTT.

J is TRBJ1-2 and V is TRBV19; D remains ambiguous. V shed 4 bases and J shed 5 bases, with 14 bases lying between them. Germline values: CDR1 LNHDA, CDR2 SQIVND (reference sequence). The CDR3 spans 14 residues. DNA for the CDR3: TGTGCCAGTAGTACGGCGGGATTACTATATGGCTACACCTTC. This translates into CASSTAGLLYGYTF.

The chain uses TRBV6-2 or TRBV6-3 and TRBJ1-5; D is unresolved. Germline V gives CDR1 MNHEY, CDR2 SVGEGT. CDR3 length: 12 amino acids. Trimming removed 5 bases from V and 6 bases from J, with 8 bases in between. CDR3 sequence (DNA): TGTGCCAGCAGTACGGTGGTTCAGCCCCAGCATTTT. Its translation: CASSTVVQPQHF.